Below, 28 T cell receptor beta chains from the same sample are listed, as sequenced in a study of blood T cell repertoires in COVID-19. Here immunoSEQ multiplex PCR was the method, and the copy in TCRdb shows in-frame clones only, minus some. The table records more than 85,000 clones, approximately 91% of them present only once. Material: peripheral blood. The origin of the receptors is a woman older than 75 with acute or convalescent COVID-19.

This sequence joins TRBV18 and TRBJ2-7, with a possible D match to TRBD1 (6 bases). V shed 2 bases and J shed 3 bases, with 8 bases lying between them. The CDR3 consists of 13 residues. From germline, CDR1 is KGHSH and CDR2 LQKENI. The CDR3 DNA is TGTGCCAGCTCACCAAACAGGGTCTACGAGCAGTACTTC. Its translation: CASSPNRVYEQYF.

J is TRBJ1-3 and V is TRBV5-1; tentatively, D is TRBD1 (5 bases). This CDR3 has 14 residues. Per germline, CDR1 SGHRS and CDR2 YFSETQ. V shed 5 bases and J shed 0 bases, with 9 bases lying between them. The CDR3 reads CASRDTLSGNTIYF. The CDR3 bases are TGCGCCAGCAGGGACACCCTCTCTGGAAACACCATATATTTT. The full variable domain, its missing parts supplied by reference TRBV5-1 and TRBJ1-3, is KAGVTQTPRYLIKTRGQQVTLSCSPISGHRSVSWYQQTPGQGLQFLFEYFSETQRNKGNFPGRFSGRQFSNSRSEMNVSTLELGDSALYLCASRDTLSGNTIYFGEGSWLTVV.

The rearrangement uses TRBV3-1 (or the pseudogene TRBV3-2) and TRBJ1-4; TRBD1 aligns across 7 bases. With V trimmed by 4 bases and J by 5 bases, 4 bases remained unmatched. The CDR3 runs to 14 residues. The V gene's germline CDR1 is LGHDT and CDR2 YNNKEL (reference sequence). The CDR3 coding sequence is TGTGCCAGCAGCCGAAGACAGGGAAATGAAAAACTGTTTTTT. It codes for CASSRRQGNEKLFF.

V and J are TRBV5-1 and TRBJ2-5, with 8 bases identical to TRBD2. From germline, CDR1 is SGHRS and CDR2 YFSETQ. This CDR3 is built from 15 residues. V lost 1 base and J lost 0; bases outside the gene matches: 2. CDR3 coding DNA: TGCGCCAGCAGCTTGACGACTAGCGACCAAGAGACCCAGTACTTC. This sequence encodes CASSLTTSDQETQYF.

The rearrangement uses TRBV7-8 and TRBJ1-5; 8 bases line up with TRBD1. This CDR3 has 18 residues. Germline V gene lookup returns CDR1 SGHVS and CDR2 FQNEAQ. The ends lost 5 bases at V and 0 bases at J; junction bases unmatched: 12. The CDR3 DNA is TGTGCCAGCAGCCCGACACCTCTACAGGGGGTTAGCAATCAGCCCCAGCATTTT. Protein: CASSPTPLQGVSNQPQHF.

CDR3 coding DNA: TGTGCCAGCAGTTTACCTCGCACTGAAGCTTTCTTT. This codes for CASSLPRTEAFF. This chain connects TRBV28 to TRBJ1-1; D gene ambiguous. From germline, CDR1 is MDHEN and CDR2 SYDVKM. The germline V and J ends were trimmed by 2 bases and 4 bases, with 5 bases remaining between them. CDR3 length equals 12 residues.

This sequence joins TRBV9 and TRBJ1-2, with D perhaps TRBD1 (5 bases). V gave up 0 bases and J gave up 6 bases, with 15 bases separating them. The CDR3 totals 15 residues. CDR1 and CDR2 from the germline V gene are SGDLS and YYNGEE. The CDR3 sequence: CASSVVAQGLDGYTF. The CDR3 DNA follows: TGTGCCAGCAGCGTAGTAGCTCAGGGACTAGATGGCTACACCTTC.

The rearrangement uses TRBV14 and TRBJ2-7, with TRBD2 identical over 10 bases. The germline V gene has CDR1 SGHDN and CDR2 FVKESK. Trimming cost V 4 bases and J 7 bases; bases outside gene matches: 10. The CDR3 length is 15 residues. CDR3 residues: CASSPLAGVPGEQYF. CDR3 bases: TGTGCCAGCAGCCCGCTAGCGGGAGTTCCGGGGGAGCAGTACTTC.

The chain joins TRBV9 to TRBJ2-5; D gene uncertain. This CDR3 is 13 amino acids long. The V end lost 3 bases, the J end lost 1 base, and 7 bases lay between the germline ends. CDR1 is SGDLS and CDR2 is YYNGEE in the germline V gene. The CDR3 nucleotides are TGTGCCAGCAGCGGACACAGCCAAGAGACCCAGTACTTC. It codes for CASSGHSQETQYF.

The chain employs TRBV6-6 and TRBJ1-1, with TRBD1 as a possible D gene (5 bases). Germline assignment: CDR1 MNHNY and CDR2 SVGAGI (reference sequence). V was pared by 6 bases and J by 7 bases, with 12 bases between. CDR3 length: 12 amino acids. Written as DNA, the CDR3 is TGTGCCAGCAGCGCCAGGGATGGTGAAGCTTTCTTT. Translating it yields CASSARDGEAFF.

The rearrangement joins TRBV28 to TRBJ1-2; weak D call: TRBD1 (6 bases). V gave up 8 bases and J gave up 2 bases, with 12 bases separating them. The CDR3 loop spans 13 amino acids. Looked up from germline, CDR1 is MDHEN and CDR2 is SYDVKM. The CDR3 here is CASRTGRNYGYTF. CDR3 sequence (DNA): TGTGCCAGCCGTACAGGGAGAAACTATGGCTACACCTTC.

This chain connects TRBV2 to TRBJ1-2; D not resolved. The V gene lost 8 bases and the J gene lost 4 bases, with 11 bases spanning the gap. The V gene's germline CDR1 is SNHLY and CDR2 FYNNEI. The CDR3 runs to 12 residues. In DNA, the CDR3 is TGTGCCAGCTACTCCACGCCCTATGGCTACACCTTC. Translation: CASYSTPYGYTF.

Details on this clone: Compared with germline, one end of the junction differs, possibly owing to a read error. The chain carries TRBV6-2 or TRBV6-3 and TRBJ1-2; 10 nucleotides line up with TRBD1. Germline V gene data show CDR1 as MNHEY and CDR2 as SVGEGT. CDR3 size: 15 residues. DNA for the CDR3: TGTGCCAGCAGACCTACCGGGACAGGGGCGCATGGCCACACCTTC. Translating gives CASRPTGTGAHGHTF.

This clone was recorded once. The chain links TRBV9 to TRBJ2-3; D perhaps matches TRBD1 (6 bases). The CDR3 runs 15 residues. Trimming left V 4 bases short and J 2 bases short, with 14 bases between. Germline lookup yields CDR1 SGDLS and CDR2 YYNGEE. The CDR3 region is CASSPQGGYTDTQYF. CDR3 coding DNA: TGTGCCAGCAGCCCACAGGGCGGGTACACAGATACGCAGTATTTT.

The genes are TRBV7-2 and TRBJ1-2; D remains ambiguous. Germline values: CDR1 SGHTA, CDR2 FQGNSA. Trimming took off 1 base at V and 4 bases at J, with 10 bases between the two ends. The CDR3 covers 14 residues. The CDR3 sequence: CASSLGAQSYGYTF. CDR3 DNA sequence: TGTGCCAGCAGCTTAGGGGCTCAGAGCTATGGCTACACCTTC.

This chain uses TRBV9 with TRBJ1-6; D is unclear. The CDR3 extends over 16 amino acids. Germline CDR1 SGDLS, CDR2 YYNGEE. V lost 0 bases and J lost 7, with 14 bases in between. In nucleotides, the CDR3 is TGTGCCAGCAGCGTAGGGAGGGTGGGTCGGAATTCACCCCTCCACTTT. Protein: CASSVGRVGRNSPLHF.

This clone occurred a few times. This chain links TRBV12-3 or TRBV12-4 with TRBJ1-1; D gene ambiguous. There are 13 residues in the CDR3. V shed 3 bases and J shed 5 bases, with 10 bases lying between them. The CDR3 spells CASSLGVRTEAFF. For the CDR3, the DNA is TGTGCCAGCAGTTTGGGCGTAAGGACTGAAGCTTTCTTT.

In regard to this clone: At one end the junction does not follow the germline gene, possibly because of a read error. The rearrangement links TRBV11-3 to TRBJ1-1; 12 bases are shared with TRBD1. This CDR3 has 15 residues. Germline CDR1 SGHNT, CDR2 YENEEA. The CDR3 DNA sequence: TGTGCCAGCAGCGGACCGGGACAGGGGGCGCCTCAAGGAGTCTTT. The encoded protein is CASSGPGQGAPQGVF.

The rearrangement joins TRBV7-2 to TRBJ2-5; 16 bases align to TRBD2. The junction had 8 bases not matched to a gene; V was cut back by 3 bases and J by 4 bases. This CDR3 contains 18 residues. Germline V gene lookup returns CDR1 SGHTA and CDR2 FQGNSA. As DNA, the CDR3 is TGTGCCAGCAGCTTTGCCGGGACTAGCGGGGGGGTAGGAGAGACCCAGTACTTC. This translates into CASSFAGTSGGVGETQYF.

This chain uses TRBV7-2 with TRBJ2-1; D not resolved. Germline V gene sequence: CDR1 SGHTA, CDR2 FQGNSA. Deletions cut 5 bases from V and 10 bases from J, with 12 bases between. The CDR3 extends over 12 amino acids. CDR3 nucleotide sequence: TGTGCCAGCAGCGTACGGGTCGGGGAGCAGTTCTTC. Amino acid sequence: CASSVRVGEQFF.

The chain links TRBV5-8 to TRBJ2-2, with a tentative D call TRBD2 (7 bases). This CDR3 spans 18 amino acids. The V end lost 6 bases, the J end lost 0 bases, and 21 bases lay between the germline ends. The germline CDR1 and CDR2 sequences are SGHTS and YDEGEE. The CDR3 DNA sequence: TGTGCCAGCACCCCGGGGGGCGCTTCCTCTTCGAACACCGGGGAGCTGTTTTTT. Protein: CASTPGGASSSNTGELFF.

This clone was detected only a few times. The chain combines TRBV14 with TRBJ1-1; D unresolved. This CDR3 spans 13 amino acids. Germline V gives CDR1 SGHDN, CDR2 FVKESK. The germline V and J ends were trimmed by 2 bases and 1 base, with 5 bases remaining between them. The CDR3 reads CASSQYGNTEAFF. The CDR3 DNA sequence: TGTGCCAGCAGCCAATACGGGAACACTGAAGCTTTCTTT.

This chain connects TRBV27 to TRBJ2-1; 7 bases are shared with TRBD1. Germline V gene sequence: CDR1 MNHEY, CDR2 SMNVEV (reference sequence). The trim removed 8 bases at V and 12 bases at J, leaving 13 bases unmatched. The CDR3 has 13 residues. CDR3 DNA sequence: TGTGCCAGCTGCCGCCAGGGGGATCTAGGGCAGTTCTTC. As protein: CASCRQGDLGQFF.

The V gene is TRBV28, the J gene TRBJ2-1; TRBD2 might be the D (5 bases). V gave up 5 bases and J gave up 9 bases, with 26 bases separating them. Germline values: CDR1 MDHEN, CDR2 SYDVKM. This CDR3 has 17 amino acids. The CDR3 DNA is TGTGCCAGCAGTGTTGGGGTGGGTCTAGCAGGAGGAAGTGAGCAGTTCTTC. Translation: CASSVGVGLAGGSEQFF.

This chain links TRBV19 with TRBJ2-1; TRBD1 agrees at 8 bases. CDR1 is LNHDA and CDR2 is SQIVND in the germline V gene (reference sequence). The junction had 7 bases not matched to a gene; V was cut back by 10 bases and J by 2 bases. The CDR3 loop spans 14 amino acids. CDR3 bases: TGTGCCACCCGGCGGACAGGGACCTACAATGAGCAGTTCTTC. This gives the protein CATRRTGTYNEQFF.

This sequence joins TRBV15 and TRBJ2-7, with D hard to call. CDR1 is LNHNV, CDR2 YYDKDF, per germline (reference sequence). CDR3 length equals 15 residues. V was shortened by 1 base and J by 4 bases, with 14 bases between the two germline ends. In DNA, the CDR3 is TGTGCCACCAGCAGAGCCCCGGGTTCTGTGTACGAGCAGTACTTC. Translating it yields CATSRAPGSVYEQYF.

The V call is TRBV5-1, the J call TRBJ2-5, with a weak D call TRBD2 (6 bases). Looked up from germline, CDR1 is SGHRS and CDR2 is YFSETQ. The CDR3 has 14 amino acids. V was clipped by 3 bases and J by 5 bases, with 14 bases between them. CDR3 loop: CASSSGTRGETQYF. CDR3 DNA sequence: TGCGCCAGCAGCTCCGGAACACGGGGGGAGACCCAGTACTTC.

This clone has just a few counts. The rearrangement links TRBV18 to TRBJ1-2; TRBD1 aligns across 8 bases. This CDR3 contains 16 residues. Germline values: CDR1 KGHSH, CDR2 LQKENI. V gave up 3 bases and J gave up 8 bases; unmatched junction bases: 14. The CDR3, as DNA: TGTGCCAGCTCACCGAAGGCAGGGGGCGTCTATGGCGGCTACACCTTC. As protein: CASSPKAGGVYGGYTF.